The present entry profiles one TCR beta chain with its context. In its sample, this clonotype was seen many times. The clone's antigen remains unknown. The input lacks base qualities; no much larger clone sits a single base away. The reads were generated on an Illumina MiSeq. TCRdb applied fastp at Q25 and MiXCR to the public reads, then kept only in-frame beta chains. When rows share a CDR3 protein, they turn into one entry using the most common DNA and genes. The sample yields around 5,300 distinct CDR3 sequences; roughly 10% were counted once. The ten largest account for 4.5% to 5.5% of the sample. Spanning cysteine to phenylalanine, the CDR3 consists of 14 amino acids. The entry retains the CDR3 DNA only, 42 bases that are in frame from base 1. Clipping removes 0 bases from V and 7 bases from J, with 5 as the unmatched junction base count. From a lookup of the germline V gene (reference sequence), CDR1 and CDR2 are DFQATT and SNEGSKA.

These data belong to a study. The chain was built from TRBV20-1 and TRBJ1-4; TRBD1 lines up with 7 middle nucleotides. The sample comprised CD4+ T cells from synovial fluid. This clonotype was obtained from a human donor with rheumatoid arthritis. At the DNA level, the sequence is TGCAGTGCTAGAGATCAAAGGGGGCTTGAAAAACTGTTTTTT. Translated, it gives CSARDQRGLEKLFF.